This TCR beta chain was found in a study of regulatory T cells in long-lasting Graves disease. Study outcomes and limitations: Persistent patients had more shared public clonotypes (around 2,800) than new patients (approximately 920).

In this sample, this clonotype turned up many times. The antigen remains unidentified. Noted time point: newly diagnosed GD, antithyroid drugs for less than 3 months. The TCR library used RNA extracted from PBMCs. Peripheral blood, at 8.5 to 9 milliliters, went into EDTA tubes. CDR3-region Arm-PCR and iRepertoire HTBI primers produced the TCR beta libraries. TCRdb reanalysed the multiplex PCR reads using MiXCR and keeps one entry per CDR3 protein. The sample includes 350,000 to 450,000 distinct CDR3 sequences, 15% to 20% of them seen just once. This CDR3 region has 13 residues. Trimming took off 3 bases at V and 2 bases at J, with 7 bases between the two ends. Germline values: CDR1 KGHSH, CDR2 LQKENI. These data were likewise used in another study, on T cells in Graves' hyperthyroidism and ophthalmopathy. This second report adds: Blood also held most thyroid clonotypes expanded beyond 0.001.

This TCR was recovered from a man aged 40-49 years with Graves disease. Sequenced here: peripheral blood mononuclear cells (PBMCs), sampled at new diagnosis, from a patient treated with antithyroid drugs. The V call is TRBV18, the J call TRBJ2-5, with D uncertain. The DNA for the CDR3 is TGTGCCAGCTCACCGGCAGTTCAAGAGACCCAGTACTTC. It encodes CASSPAVQETQYF.